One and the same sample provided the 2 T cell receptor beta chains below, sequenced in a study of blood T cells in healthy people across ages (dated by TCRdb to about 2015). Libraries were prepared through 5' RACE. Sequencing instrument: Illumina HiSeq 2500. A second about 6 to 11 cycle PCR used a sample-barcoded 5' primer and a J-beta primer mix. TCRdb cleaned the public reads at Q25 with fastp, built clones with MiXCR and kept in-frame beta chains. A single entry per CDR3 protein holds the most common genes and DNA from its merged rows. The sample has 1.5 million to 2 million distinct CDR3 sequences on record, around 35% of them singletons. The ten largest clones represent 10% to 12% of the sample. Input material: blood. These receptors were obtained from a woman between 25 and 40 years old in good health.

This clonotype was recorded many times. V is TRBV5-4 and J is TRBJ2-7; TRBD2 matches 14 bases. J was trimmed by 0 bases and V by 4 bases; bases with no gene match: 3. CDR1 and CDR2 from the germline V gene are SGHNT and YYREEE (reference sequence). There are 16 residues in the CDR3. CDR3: CASSRGTSGGSYEQYF. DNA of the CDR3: TGTGCCAGCAGCCGCGGGACTAGCGGGGGCTCCTACGAGCAGTACTTC. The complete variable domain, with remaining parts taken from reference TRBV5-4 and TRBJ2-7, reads ETGVTQSPTHLIKTRGQQVTLRCSSQSGHNTVSWYQQALGQGPQFIFQYYREEENGRGNFPPRFSGLQFPNYSSELNVNALELDDSALYLCASSRGTSGGSYEQYFGPGTRLTVT.

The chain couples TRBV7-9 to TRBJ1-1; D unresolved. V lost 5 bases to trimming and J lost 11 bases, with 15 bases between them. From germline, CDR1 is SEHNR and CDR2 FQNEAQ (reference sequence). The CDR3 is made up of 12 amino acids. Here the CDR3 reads CASSPEPGLAFF. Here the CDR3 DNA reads TGTGCCAGCAGCCCTGAGCCGGGCCTGGCTTTCTTT.